This passage covers 27 T cell receptor beta chains from one sample sequenced in a study of cytomegalovirus exposure and HLA in healthy donors. 13 Jbeta primers and 60 Vbeta primers were used for the PCR. Assay: immunoSEQ multiplex PCR; the TCRdb copy retains only in-frame clones and omits some. The sample consists of 180,000 or so clones, 76% of them appearing once. Sequenced material: PBMCs. The receptors derive from a female donor in good health and CMV-seronegative.

The rearrangement links TRBV18 to TRBJ1-1; 8 bases are shared with TRBD1. CDR3 length: 14 residues. With V trimmed by 4 bases and J by 6 bases, 7 bases remained unmatched. Germline CDR1 is KGHSH and CDR2 is LQKENI. The CDR3 loop is CASSLLGQGAEAFF. In DNA, the CDR3 is TGTGCCAGCTCACTTCTAGGACAGGGCGCTGAAGCTTTCTTT. Combining the CDR3 with reference TRBV18 and TRBJ1-1 gives the whole variable domain NAGVMQNPRHLVRRRGQEARLRCSPMKGHSHVYWYRQLPEEGLKFMVYLQKENIIDESGMPKERFSAEFPKEGPSILRIQQVVRGDSAAYFCASSLLGQGAEAFFGQGTRLTVV.

This sequence joins TRBV5-6 and TRBJ2-7, with 10 nucleotides matching TRBD1. The CDR3 has 14 amino acids. V was clipped by 4 bases and J by 2 bases; unmatched bases: 3. Germline CDR1 SGHDT, CDR2 YYEEEE. CDR3 sequence reads: CASSPGTGAYEQYF. In DNA, the CDR3 is TGTGCCAGCAGCCCAGGGACAGGGGCCTACGAGCAGTACTTC.

The genes are TRBV10-1 and TRBJ1-4; perhaps TRBD1 as D (5 bases). The CDR3 spans 15 residues. Trimming pared 4 bases from V and 2 bases from J, leaving 11 bases between. The germline V gene has CDR1 WNHNN and CDR2 SYGVQD (reference sequence). DNA for the CDR3: TGCGCCAGCAGTGCAGTCAGGGCTACTAATGAAAAACTGTTTTTT. Translation: CASSAVRATNEKLFF.

The chain couples TRBV5-1 to TRBJ1-5, with D uncertain. The germline CDR1 and CDR2 sequences are SGHRS and YFSETQ. This CDR3 has 14 residues. Trimming stripped 4 bases from V and 1 base from J, with 9 bases between. CDR3 residues: CASSPRLSNQPQHF. CDR3 nucleotides: TGCGCCAGCAGCCCTAGACTAAGCAATCAGCCCCAGCATTTT.

The chain combines TRBV18 with TRBJ2-7; D possibly corresponds to TRBD1 (6 bases). The germline V and J ends were trimmed by 4 bases and 6 bases, with 10 bases remaining between them. Germline V lookup: CDR1 KGHSH, CDR2 LQKENI. The CDR3 runs to 12 residues. The CDR3 here is CASSLIQGEQYF. CDR3 bases: TGTGCCAGCTCACTAATACAGGGCGAGCAGTACTTC.

The chain has TRBV28 and TRBJ1-3; D gene ambiguous. The germline gives CDR1 MDHEN, CDR2 SYDVKM. V lost 6 bases to trimming and J lost 4 bases, with 19 bases between them. The CDR3 spans 16 residues. The DNA for the CDR3 is TGTGCCAGCAGCGTGTCGACAACTCGTAAAGGAAACACCATATATTTT. Amino acids: CASSVSTTRKGNTIYF. The full variable domain, rest sourced from reference TRBV28 and TRBJ1-3, is DVKVTQSSRYLVKRTGEKVFLECVQDMDHENMFWYRQDPGLGLRLIYFSYDVKMKEKGDIPEGYSVSREKKERFSLILESASTNQTSMYLCASSVSTTRKGNTIYFGEGSWLTVV.

Turning to this clone: One junction end disagrees with the germline gene, perhaps due to a read error. The chain couples TRBV7-9 to TRBJ1-1; D unresolved. CDR1 and CDR2 (germline): SEHNR, FQNEAQ (reference sequence). The CDR3 is 15 amino acids. The chain's CDR3 is CSSSPPGNMNTEAFF. The CDR3 DNA is TGTTCCAGCAGCCCCCCGGGGAACATGAACACTGAAGCTTTCTTT.

The V gene is TRBV7-2, the J gene TRBJ2-1; a possible D gene is TRBD2 (5 bases). Germline lookup yields CDR1 SGHTA and CDR2 FQGNSA. The V gene lost 3 bases and the J gene lost 2 bases, with 14 bases spanning the gap. The CDR3 consists of 16 residues. DNA of the CDR3: TGTGCCAGCAGCTTTTCGGGAATCGACGCCTACAATGAGCAGTTCTTC. It codes for CASSFSGIDAYNEQFF.

The chain carries TRBV11-2 and TRBJ2-5, with 7 bases aligning to TRBD1. The CDR3 is 15 residues long. Germline V gene lookup returns CDR1 SGHAT and CDR2 FQNNGV. Trimming at V came to 5 bases and at J to 4 bases, leaving 10 bases not matched to a gene. DNA for the CDR3: TGTGCCAGCAGCAGAGACAGGGTAGGAGGAGAGACCCAGTACTTC. Protein product: CASSRDRVGGETQYF.

The rearrangement uses TRBV2 and TRBJ1-1; D call uncertain. The CDR3 is 10 amino acids. Germline V gene lookup returns CDR1 SNHLY and CDR2 FYNNEI. Trimming left V 10 bases short and J 4 bases short, with 7 bases between. Here the CDR3 DNA reads TGTGCCACGGGGTTCACTGAAGCTTTCTTT. Protein product: CATGFTEAFF. The variable domain in full, with the rest retrieved from reference TRBV2 and TRBJ1-1, is EPEVTQTPSHQVTQMGQEVILRCVPISNHLYFYWYRQILGQKVEFLVSFYNNEISEKSEIFDDQFSVERPDGSNFTLKIRSTKLEDSAMYFCATGFTEAFFGQGTRLTVV.

For this clone: The junction departs from germline at one end; a sequencing error may be responsible. The chain uses TRBV5-1 and TRBJ2-4, with 10 bases aligning to TRBD1. CDR3 size: 15 residues. From germline, CDR1 is SGHRS and CDR2 YFSETQ. CDR3 bases: TGCGCCAGCAGCCCGTTGGGACAGGGGATAAACAGTCAGTACTTC. Protein: CASSPLGQGINSQYF.

The chain couples TRBV5-8 to TRBJ2-2, with a tentative D call TRBD1 (6 bases). Germline lookup yields CDR1 SGHTS and CDR2 YDEGEE. The CDR3 length is 14 residues. Trimming removed 0 bases at V and 4 bases at J, with 7 bases between. CDR3 residues: CASSLGQVTGELFF. The CDR3 nucleotides are TGTGCCAGCAGCTTGGGACAGGTCACCGGGGAGCTGTTTTTT.

V is TRBV5-1 and J is TRBJ2-4, with 10 bases identical to TRBD1. The V and J ends lost 4 bases and 8 bases, in that order; junction bases with no gene match: 6. Germline V gene data show CDR1 as SGHRS and CDR2 as YFSETQ. This CDR3 has 14 residues. CDR3 sequence (DNA): TGCGCCAGCAGCCAGGGGACAGGGGTCGACATTCAGTACTTC. It specifies CASSQGTGVDIQYF.

Remarks on this clone: Germline is not matched at one junction end, which may reflect a read error. The V and J genes are TRBV29-1 and TRBJ2-6, with D possibly matching TRBD1 (6 bases). The CDR3 contains 16 residues. CDR1 SQVTM and CDR2 ANQGSEA come from the germline V gene. This CDR3 is CSVTGQSDSGANGLTF. The CDR3 coding sequence is TGCAGCGTTACAGGGCAGTCGGACTCTGGGGCCAACGGCCTGACTTTC. The full variable domain, in which reference TRBV29-1 and TRBJ2-6 provide the parts outside the CDR3, is SAVISQKPSRDICQRGTSLTIQCQVDSQVTMMFWYRQQPGQSLTLIATANQGSEATYESGFVIDKFPISRPNLTFSTLTVSNMSPEDSSIYLCSVTGQSDSGANGLTFGAGSRLTVL.

The rearrangement links TRBV11-2 to TRBJ2-1; TRBD2 matches at 8 bases. The CDR3 runs to 15 residues. The V and J ends lost 1 base and 8 bases, in that order; junction bases with no gene match: 7. Germline loops: CDR1 SGHAT, CDR2 FQNNGV. CDR3 DNA: TGTGCCAGCAGCTTAGCGGGGGGGCCAGCGGATGAGCAGTTCTTC. Amino acids: CASSLAGGPADEQFF. Variable domain in full (rest from reference TRBV11-2 and TRBJ2-1): EAGVAQSPRYKIIEKRQSVAFWCNPISGHATLYWYQQILGQGPKLLIQFQNNGVVDDSQLPKDRFSAERLKGVDSTLKIQPAKLEDSAVYLCASSLAGGPADEQFFGPGTRLTVL.

V and J are TRBV29-1 and TRBJ2-5, with 9 positions matching TRBD1. The DNA end favors TRBJ2-7, so the J call may be wrong. Per the germline V gene, CDR1 is SQVTM and CDR2 is ANQGSEA. The CDR3 runs to 17 residues. CDR3 residues: CSPRTGARLSSRYEQYF. CDR3 nucleotide sequence: TGCAGCCCAAGGACAGGGGCGCGGTTGAGTTCGCGGTACGAGCAGTACTTC.

This clone was observed a handful of times. This sequence joins TRBV7-2 and TRBJ2-2; 7 nucleotides line up with TRBD2. The CDR3 extends over 15 amino acids. J gave up 6 bases and V 1 base, and 5 bases lay outside the gene matches. Germline-derived CDR1 and CDR2 are SGHTA and FQGNSA. The CDR3 loop reads CASSLVAGVPGELFF. The CDR3 nucleotides read TGTGCCAGCAGCTTAGTCGCGGGAGTGCCCGGGGAGCTGTTTTTT.

V is TRBV27 and J is TRBJ2-1, with D unresolved. V lost 3 bases and J lost 0, with 12 bases in between. This CDR3 has 16 residues. The germline gives CDR1 MNHEY, CDR2 SMNVEV (reference sequence). The CDR3 coding sequence is TGTGCCAGCAGTTTCCCTCCTGTTAGCTCCTACAATGAGCAGTTCTTC. Translated, it gives CASSFPPVSSYNEQFF.

The chain is built from TRBV7-9 and TRBJ2-1; 10 nucleotides line up with TRBD2. There are 14 residues in the CDR3. The V and J ends lost 6 bases and 8 bases, in that order; junction bases with no gene match: 7. In germline, CDR1 is SEHNR, CDR2 FQNEAQ (reference sequence). The CDR3 region is CASSPGLARHEQFF. The CDR3 coding sequence is TGTGCCAGCAGTCCGGGACTAGCGCGCCATGAGCAGTTCTTC.

The chain joins TRBV30 to TRBJ2-3; unclear D gene. This CDR3 contains 12 residues. The V end lost 1 base, the J end lost 2 bases, and 4 bases lay between the germline ends. CDR1 GTSNPN and CDR2 SVGIG come from the germline V gene (reference sequence). CDR3 nucleotides: TGTGCCTGGAGTGCCTTCACAGATACGCAGTATTTT. Its protein product is CAWSAFTDTQYF.

The rearrangement links TRBV5-4 to TRBJ1-2; tentatively, D is TRBD1 (6 bases). V lost 0 bases and J lost 8, with 14 bases in between. From germline, CDR1 is SGHNT and CDR2 YYREEE (reference sequence). The CDR3 contains 14 residues. The CDR3 DNA sequence: TGTGCCAGCAGCTTGGAGGGGGGACTAAGGGGCTACACCTTC. Translated, it gives CASSLEGGLRGYTF.

This clone was seen once. The chain has TRBV7-9 and TRBJ2-7; TRBD2 matches 10 bases. This CDR3 spans 16 amino acids. With V trimmed by 10 bases and J by 2 bases, 14 bases remained unmatched. Germline assignment: CDR1 SEHNR and CDR2 FQNEAQ (reference sequence). In DNA form, the CDR3 reads TGTGCCAATCGGGCTAGCGGGAGTCCTCTAACCTACGAGCAGTACTTC. This gives the protein CANRASGSPLTYEQYF.

The chain links TRBV7-7 to TRBJ2-1, with D perhaps matching TRBD2 (6 bases). This CDR3 comprises 13 residues. The V gene's germline CDR1 is SSHAT and CDR2 FNYEAQ (reference sequence). The CDR3: CASGGAPYNEQFF. The CDR3 DNA sequence: TGTGCTAGCGGCGGGGCTCCCTACAATGAGCAGTTCTTC.

The gene calls are TRBV2 and TRBJ2-6, with D possibly TRBD2 on 5 matching bases. This CDR3 region has 15 residues. CDR1 and CDR2 (germline): SNHLY, FYNNEI. Trimming pared 3 bases from V and 2 bases from J, leaving 8 bases between. The CDR3 DNA reads as TGTGCCAGCAGTGAGTTCGGGGCTGGGGCCAACGTCCTGACTTTC. Translated, it gives CASSEFGAGANVLTF.

The chain joins TRBV7-2 to TRBJ2-7, with 7 bases aligning to TRBD2. From germline, CDR1 is SGHTA and CDR2 FQGNSA. V shed 1 base, J shed 6 bases, and the junction held 9 bases outside the gene matches. The CDR3 runs 15 residues. The CDR3 protein is CASSLVAGRATEQYF. In DNA form, the CDR3 reads TGTGCCAGCAGCTTAGTGGCGGGGAGGGCTACCGAGCAGTACTTC.

This chain joins TRBV6-1 and TRBJ1-5, with a tentative D call TRBD1 (6 bases). Trimming left V 4 bases short and J 2 bases short, with 21 bases between. Germline V gene data show CDR1 as MNHNS and CDR2 as SASEGT. The CDR3 length is 18 residues. CDR3 residues: CASSGTGRGGGGNQPQHF. CDR3 DNA: TGTGCCAGCAGTGGCACGGGGAGGGGGGGCGGGGGCAATCAGCCCCAGCATTTT.

This clone was seen a few times. The DNA of the CDR3 is TGTGCCAGCAGGGACAGGGGCGGGAACACTGAAGCTTTCTTT. This codes for CASRDRGGNTEAFF. The rearrangement joins TRBV25-1 to TRBJ1-1; 9 bases match TRBD1. CDR1 is MGHDK and CDR2 is SYGVNS in the germline V gene. There are 14 residues in the CDR3. V lost 6 bases to trimming and J lost 1 base; unmatched junction nucleotides: 3. The full variable domain, completed using reference TRBV25-1 and TRBJ1-1, is EADIYQTPRYLVIGTGKKITLECSQTMGHDKMYWYQQDPGMELHLIHYSYGVNSTEKGDLSSESTVSRIRTEHFPLTLESARPSHTSQYLCASRDRGGNTEAFFGQGTRLTVV.